The subject of this entry is one T cell receptor beta chain. A Seattle source enrolled patients during active infection and followed them longitudinally. The data were produced by immunoSEQ multiplex PCR, yet TCRdb's version contains in-frame clones alone and is incomplete. The sample consists of more than 300,000 clones, about 87% of them appearing once. These data belong to a study of blood T cell repertoires in COVID-19. The CDR3 is made up of 13 amino acids. V gave up 7 bases and J gave up 6 bases, with 15 bases separating them. The sequence was obtained from a woman younger than 45 with COVID-19, enrolled during active disease. The sequencing input was peripheral blood. The chain links TRBV12-3 or TRBV12-4 to TRBJ1-2; D is undetermined. The CDR3 coding sequence is TGTGCCAGCAACCCCAGGTCGGGGAATGGCTACACCTTC. Encoded protein: CASNPRSGNGYTF.